The clone carrying this T cell receptor beta chain was counted only a few times. The data were obtained in a study of early T cells in non-severe SARS-CoV-2 infection. Each CDR3 protein is one row after TCRdb ran MiXCR on the 5' RACE reads. The sample holds 100,000 to 150,000 distinct CDR3 sequences, about 15% seen once. CDR3 size: 11 residues. The germline V and J ends were trimmed by 4 bases and 7 bases, with 10 bases remaining between them. Germline V CDR1 and CDR2: DFQATT, SNEGSKA (reference sequence). The TCR sequence derives from an adult who was a healthcare worker with PCR-confirmed SARS-CoV-2 infection or an uninfected control (not recorded which). V gene TRBV20-1 combines with J gene TRBJ1-2, with D tentatively TRBD1 (5 bases). The sample taken for sequencing was whole blood. The CDR3 sequence is CSATEGTGYTF. DNA for the CDR3: TGCAGTGCTACCGAGGGGACTGGCTACACCTTC.